The sequence of this T cell receptor beta chain was determined in a study of CD8 T cells in ankylosing spondylitis. Broader study findings: Matched synovial fluid from ankylosing spondylitis patients was reported to be enriched for disease-linked clones. Seven or eight highly homologous variants formed a TCR beta motif that appeared characteristic of ankylosing spondylitis blood. Disease-linked clones had a CD8+ phenotype and relatively low frequency in peripheral blood.

Each CDR3 protein gets one entry after TCRdb re-called the 5' RACE reads with MiXCR. The data show about 100,000 distinct CDR3 sequences, almost 8.5% seen once. This clonotype was recorded only once. Its antigen is not known. This TCR was sampled from a male donor with ankylosing spondylitis or in good health (not recorded which). The sequenced sample consisted of blood, either unsorted or a sorted T cell fraction (not recorded which).

The DNA for the CDR3 is TGTGCCAGTAGTTCGACAGGGGGCAACGAGCAGTACTTC. Translation: CASSSTGGNEQYF. This chain uses TRBV19 with TRBJ2-7, with TRBD1 matching 10 bases. This CDR3 is built from 13 residues. J lost 5 bases, V lost 5 bases, and 3 bases had no gene match. Germline V gene lookup returns CDR1 LNHDA and CDR2 SQIVND (reference sequence).